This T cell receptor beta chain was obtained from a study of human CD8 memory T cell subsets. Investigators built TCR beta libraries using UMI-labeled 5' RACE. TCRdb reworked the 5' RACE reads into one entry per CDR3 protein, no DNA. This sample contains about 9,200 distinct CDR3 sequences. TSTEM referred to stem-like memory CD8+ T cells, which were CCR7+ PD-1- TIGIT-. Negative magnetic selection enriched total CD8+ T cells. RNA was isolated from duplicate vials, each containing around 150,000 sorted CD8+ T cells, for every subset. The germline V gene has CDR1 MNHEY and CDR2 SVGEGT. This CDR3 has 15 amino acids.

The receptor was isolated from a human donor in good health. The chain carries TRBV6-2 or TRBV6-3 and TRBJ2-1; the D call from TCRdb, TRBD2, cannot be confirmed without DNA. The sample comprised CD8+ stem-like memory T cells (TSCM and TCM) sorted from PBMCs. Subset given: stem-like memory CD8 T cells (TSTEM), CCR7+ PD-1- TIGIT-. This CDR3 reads CASSQTSGTYNEQFF.